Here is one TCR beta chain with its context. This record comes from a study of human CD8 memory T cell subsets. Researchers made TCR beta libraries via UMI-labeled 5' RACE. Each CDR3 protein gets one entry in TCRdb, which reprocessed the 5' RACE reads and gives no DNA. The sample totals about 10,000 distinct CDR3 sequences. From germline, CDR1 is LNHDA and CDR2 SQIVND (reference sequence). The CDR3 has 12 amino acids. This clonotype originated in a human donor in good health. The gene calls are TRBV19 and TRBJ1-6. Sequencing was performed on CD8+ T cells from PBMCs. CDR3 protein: CASSISSSPLHF. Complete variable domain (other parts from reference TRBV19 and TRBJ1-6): DGGITQSPKYLFRKEGQNVTLSCEQNLNHDAMYWYRQDPGQGLRLIYYSQIVNDFQKGDIAEGYSVSREKKESFPLTVTSAQKNPTAFYLCASSISSSPLHFGNGTRLTVT.